Shown below are 20 T cell receptor beta chains from a single sample sequenced in a study of response to subunit inactivated influenza vaccine. MiXCR, applied by TCRdb to the RT-PCR reads, yields one record per CDR3 protein. The sample consists of 590,000 or so distinct CDR3 sequences, 14% of them appearing once. This material consisted of PBMCs from blood, taken approximately 15 days before vaccination. The receptors were sampled from a man in his fifties who received an inactivated influenza vaccine.

The chain joins TRBV6-2 or TRBV6-3 to TRBJ2-2; D remains unclear. Trimming pared 10 bases from V and 0 bases from J, leaving 12 bases between. CDR3 size: 14 residues. Germline V gene sequence: CDR1 MNHEY, CDR2 SVGEGT. The CDR3, as DNA: TGTGCCATTAAAGGCGGCGCGAACACCGGGGAGCTGTTTTTT. This gives the protein CAIKGGANTGELFF.

This clonotype was counted between two and nine times. The CDR3 DNA sequence: TGCGCCAGCAGCTTGTTCGGGGCCCTCAATGAGCAGTTCTTC. Translated, it gives CASSLFGALNEQFF. The chain joins TRBV5-1 to TRBJ2-1; D is tentatively TRBD1 or TRBD2 (5 bases each). CDR1 and CDR2 from the germline V gene are SGHRS and YFSETQ. This CDR3 has 14 residues. Trimming took 1 base from V and 6 from J, leaving 11 bases between them.

The sample holds a few counts of this clonotype. This chain links TRBV4-1 with TRBJ2-7; possible D gene TRBD1, 5 bases. Trimming removed 0 bases from V and 3 bases from J, with 9 bases in between. The CDR3 consists of 14 residues. Per the germline V gene, CDR1 is MGHRA and CDR2 is YSYEKL. DNA of the CDR3: TGCGCCAGCAGCCAAGAGGGAACAGGCTACGAGCAGTACTTC. It yields the protein CASSQEGTGYEQYF.

The rearrangement uses TRBV12-3 or TRBV12-4 and TRBJ1-3; 9 bases match TRBD1. CDR3 length: 15 amino acids. With 7 bases clipped from V and 1 base from J, the junction kept 5 bases outside the gene matches. The CDR3 coding sequence is TGTGCCAGCAACGGACAGGGGAGATCTGGAAACACCATATATTTT. Its protein is CASNGQGRSGNTIYF.

The chain uses TRBV7-2 and TRBJ2-7; perhaps D is TRBD1 or TRBD2 (5 bases each). Germline lookup yields CDR1 SGHTA and CDR2 FQGNSA. This CDR3 comprises 15 residues. V gave up 3 bases and J gave up 3 bases, with 15 bases separating them. CDR3 region: CASSFESGSVYEQYF. The CDR3 DNA follows: TGTGCCAGCAGCTTTGAGTCAGGGAGTGTCTACGAGCAGTACTTC.

This clonotype was counted many times. The chain employs TRBV9 and TRBJ1-1; possibly TRBD1 for D (5 bases). This CDR3 is built from 15 residues. Germline lookup yields CDR1 SGDLS and CDR2 YYNGEE. V dropped 2 bases and J dropped 0 bases, with 11 bases sitting between them. This chain's CDR3 is CASSVSGRMNTEAFF. CDR3 coding DNA: TGTGCCAGCAGCGTTTCGGGACGGATGAACACTGAAGCTTTCTTT.

This clonotype occurred a few times. The J gene is TRBJ2-3, the V gene TRBV12-3 or TRBV12-4, with 7 bases that match TRBD1. The CDR3 contains 15 residues. Trimming removed 7 bases from V and 0 bases from J; junction bases left unmatched: 7. The CDR3 region is CASTLDRVSTDTQYF. CDR3 in DNA: TGTGCCAGCACCCTAGACAGGGTTAGCACAGATACGCAGTATTTT.

This chain uses TRBV7-2 with TRBJ1-5; weak D call: TRBD1 (5 bases). Germline values: CDR1 SGHTA, CDR2 FQGNSA. CDR3 length: 14 residues. V dropped 2 bases and J dropped 7 bases, with 12 bases sitting between them. The CDR3 sequence: CASSLQQVGQPQHF. The CDR3 DNA reads as TGTGCCAGCAGCTTACAACAGGTTGGACAGCCCCAGCATTTT.

This clonotype was counted only a few times. This chain links TRBV12-3 or TRBV12-4 with TRBJ2-7; 8 positions agree with TRBD1. There are 14 residues in the CDR3. V lost 9 bases and J lost 1; bases outside the gene matches: 8. CDR3 in DNA: TGTGCCAGTATGAGGGACAGGAGGTCCTACGAGCAGTACTTC. Translating it yields CASMRDRRSYEQYF.

The V gene is TRBV4-2, the J gene TRBJ2-3; D is unclear. There are 14 residues in the CDR3. The ends were cut back, 0 bases at V and 4 bases at J, with 8 bases in the middle. Germline loops: CDR1 LGHNA, CDR2 YNFKEQ. CDR3 bases: TGTGCCAGCAGCCAAGAGGCAAGACCAGATACGCAGTATTTT. Its protein product is CASSQEARPDTQYF.

This clonotype has a count of ten or more. The chain recombines TRBV7-2 with TRBJ2-7; 9 nucleotides agree with TRBD1. The CDR3 has 15 amino acids. Per germline, CDR1 SGHTA and CDR2 FQGNSA. Trimming took 4 bases from V and 6 from J; bases not matched to a gene: 10. CDR3 sequence reads: CASSSAGTGRVEQYF. In DNA form, the CDR3 reads TGTGCCAGCAGCTCCGCCGGGACAGGGAGGGTCGAGCAGTACTTC.

The chain combines TRBV20-1 with TRBJ1-4, with D possibly TRBD1 on 6 matching bases. This CDR3 contains 15 residues. Per the germline V gene, CDR1 is DFQATT and CDR2 is SNEGSKA (reference sequence). Trimming stripped 5 bases from V and 8 bases from J, with 21 bases between. CDR3 sequence (DNA): TGCAGTGCTTCTCAGACCGGGTCAGGGGCGGAAAAACTGTTTTTT. It yields the protein CSASQTGSGAEKLFF.

This clonotype was counted many times. The CDR3, as DNA: TGTGCCAGCAGTACCGGAGGGACTGAAGCTTTCTTT. Protein: CASSTGGTEAFF. The V gene is TRBV6-2 or TRBV6-3, the J gene TRBJ1-1, with no clear D. The V and J ends lost 5 bases and 5 bases respectively, with 9 bases between them. CDR1 is MNHEY, CDR2 SVGEGT, per germline. The length of the CDR3 is 12 residues.

This clonotype was counted many times. The chain has TRBV28 and TRBJ2-1; D call uncertain. This CDR3 spans 13 amino acids. CDR1 is MDHEN and CDR2 is SYDVKM in the germline V gene. V shed 5 bases and J shed 15 bases, with 20 bases lying between them. For the CDR3, the DNA is TGTGCCAGCAGTGACTCCCTCCAAGTCTTTGGGTTCTTC. Protein sequence: CASSDSLQVFGFF.

Only a few counts were recorded for this clonotype. DNA of the CDR3: TGTGCCAGCAGCCAAGATTTAGGGAGCTCCTACAATGAGCAGTTCTTC. Amino acids: CASSQDLGSSYNEQFF. The chain employs TRBV3-1 and TRBJ2-1; perhaps TRBD2 as D (5 bases). Germline assignment: CDR1 LGHDT and CDR2 YNNKEL (reference sequence). The CDR3 runs to 16 residues. Trimming removed 0 bases from V and 0 bases from J, with 9 bases in between.

V usage is TRBV12-3 or TRBV12-4 and J usage is TRBJ2-5; 8 bases agree with TRBD2. The V and J ends lost 6 bases and 1 base, in that order; junction bases with no gene match: 4. The CDR3 is 14 residues long. DNA of the CDR3: TGTGCCAGCAGCCATCTAGCGGGCCAAGAGACCCAGTACTTC. Amino acids: CASSHLAGQETQYF.

Many counts were recorded for this clonotype. The chain uses TRBV29-1 and TRBJ1-2; D gene uncertain. V was shortened by 2 bases and J by 5 bases, with 12 bases between the two germline ends. There are 13 residues in the CDR3. Germline-derived CDR1 and CDR2 are SQVTM and ANQGSEA. The CDR3 sequence: CSVESGFGYGYTF. For the CDR3, the DNA is TGCAGCGTTGAATCAGGTTTTGGGTATGGCTACACCTTC.

J is TRBJ1-4 and V is TRBV20-1; D possibly corresponds to TRBD1 (6 bases). The germline V gene has CDR1 DFQATT and CDR2 SNEGSKA (reference sequence). CDR3 length: 13 amino acids. V was cut by 3 bases and J by 5 bases, with 10 bases left in between. For the CDR3, the DNA is TGCAGTGCTAGGTCCCAGGGGAATGAAAAACTGTTTTTT. It encodes CSARSQGNEKLFF.

This clonotype was seen at least ten times. The genes are TRBV6-2 or TRBV6-3 and TRBJ2-2; D assignment may be TRBD1 or TRBD2 (6 bases each). Trimming took off 7 bases at V and 3 bases at J, with 18 bases between the two ends. Germline values: CDR1 MNHEY, CDR2 SVGEGT. The CDR3 contains 16 residues. CDR3 sequence (DNA): TGTGCCAGCAAACCGAAATCCGGGGGCTACACCGGGGAGCTGTTTTTT. Translated, it gives CASKPKSGGYTGELFF.

This clonotype has only a few counts. This chain joins TRBV2 and TRBJ2-5, with D unclear. The CDR3 is 12 amino acids. Germline V gene lookup returns CDR1 SNHLY and CDR2 FYNNEI. V was pared by 9 bases and J by 5 bases, with 13 bases between. The CDR3 nucleotides read TGTGCCAGTTCTTGGGCACGGGAGACCCAGTACTTC. Protein sequence: CASSWARETQYF.